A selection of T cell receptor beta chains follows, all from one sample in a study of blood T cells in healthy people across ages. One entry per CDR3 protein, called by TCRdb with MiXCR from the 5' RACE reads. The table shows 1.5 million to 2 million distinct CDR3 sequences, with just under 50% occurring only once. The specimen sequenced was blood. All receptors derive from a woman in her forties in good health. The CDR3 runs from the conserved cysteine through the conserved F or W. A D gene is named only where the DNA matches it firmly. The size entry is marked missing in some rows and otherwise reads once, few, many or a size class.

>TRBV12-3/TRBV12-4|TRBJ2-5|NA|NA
CASSLERVQYF
TGTGCCAGCAGTTTGGAGAGAGTCCAGTACTTC
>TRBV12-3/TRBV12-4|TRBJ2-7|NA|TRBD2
CASSKRGGLYNEQYF
TGTGCCAGCAGCAAACGGGGGGGCCTGTACAATGAGCAGTACTTC
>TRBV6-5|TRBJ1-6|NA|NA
CASSYVGDSPLHF
TGTGCCAGCAGCTACGTAGGAGATTCACCCCTCCACTTT
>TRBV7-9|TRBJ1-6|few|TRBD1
CASSIGQENSPLHF
TGTGCCAGCAGCATAGGACAGGAAAATTCACCCCTCCACTTT
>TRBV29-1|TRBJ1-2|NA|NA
CSVPTVSYGYTF
TGCAGCGTGCCGACAGTTTCTTATGGCTACACCTTC
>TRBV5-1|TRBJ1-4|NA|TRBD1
CASSLRDSARSNEKLFF
TGCGCCAGCAGCTTGAGGGACAGCGCTCGCTCTAATGAAAAACTGTTTTTT
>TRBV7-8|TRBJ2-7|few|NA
CASSTGPQYF
TGTGCCAGCAGCACGGGACCCCAGTACTTC
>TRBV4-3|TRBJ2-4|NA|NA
CASSRRKRLDAVENIQYF
TGCGCCAGCAGCCGGAGAAAGCGACTAGATGCCGTCGAAAACATTCAGTACTTC
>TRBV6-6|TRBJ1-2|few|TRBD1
CASTDGDRRDYGYTF
TGTGCCAGCACCGACGGGGACAGACGAGACTATGGCTACACCTTC
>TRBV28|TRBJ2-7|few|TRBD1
CASSILGQPYEQYF
TGTGCCAGCAGTATCTTGGGACAGCCCTACGAGCAGTACTTC
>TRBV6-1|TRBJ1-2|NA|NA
CASSERQGRNYGYTF
TGTGCCAGCAGTGAAAGGCAAGGAAGGAACTATGGCTACACCTTC
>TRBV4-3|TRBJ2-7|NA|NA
CASSQELTATASYNEQYF
TGCGCCAGCAGCCAAGAATTGACAGCGACCGCCTCCTACAATGAGCAGTACTTC
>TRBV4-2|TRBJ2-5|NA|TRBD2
CASSHVTSGGDQETQYF
TGTGCCAGCAGCCACGTTACTAGCGGGGGGGACCAAGAGACCCAGTACTTC
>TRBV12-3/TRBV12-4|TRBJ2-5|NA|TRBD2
CASSIELAGYQETQYF
TGTGCCAGCAGTATCGAACTAGCGGGGTACCAAGAGACCCAGTACTTC